This is a list of T cell receptor beta chains from one sample in a study of T cells expressing NK-cell markers. TCRdb re-called the 5' RACE reads and catalogs CDR3 proteins one per entry, DNA excluded. The data include 550,000 or so distinct CDR3 sequences; the top ten clones carry 3% to 4.5%. The sample was blood T cells: a sorted CD56 or NKG2C T cell subset, CD4+ or CD8+ T cells, or bulk PBMC T cells (not recorded which). These TCRs come from a man aged 18 to 30 in good health. CDR3s include the opening cysteine and the closing phenylalanine or tryptophan.

>TRBV12-3/TRBV12-4|TRBJ2-1
CASTPLAGGNRAYNEQFF
>TRBV5-5|TRBJ2-3
CASSRLGQTSTDTQYF
>TRBV2|TRBJ2-1
CASSSLATYPDEQFF
>TRBV12-3/TRBV12-4|TRBJ2-1
CASSPDHAGNEQFF
>TRBV15|TRBJ2-1
CATSRALTGNEQFF
>TRBV20-1|TRBJ2-7
CSAPNPEAGVAYEQYF
>TRBV10-3|TRBJ2-7
CATDNERGTSVYEQYF
>TRBV2|TRBJ2-7
CASSEVGFSYEQYF
>TRBV6-5|TRBJ2-2
CASSYGTGGLDTGELFF
>TRBV9|TRBJ2-5
CASSVGPTQETQYF
>TRBV6-2/TRBV6-3|TRBJ2-1
CASRNGLNEQFF
>TRBV29-1|TRBJ2-6
CSVQVGVASVLTF
>TRBV7-3|TRBJ2-3
CASSQSGDTQYF
>TRBV15|TRBJ1-5
CATKRQDNQPQHF
>TRBV4-1|TRBJ1-1
CASSQDVWAGTGNTEAFF
>TRBV15|TRBJ1-5
CATSRDMDQPQHF
>TRBV9|TRBJ2-1
CASSVELGLYNNEQFF